A selection of T cell receptor beta chains follows, all from one sample in a study of shared clonotypes between healthy human individuals. Data came from immunoSEQ multiplex PCR; TCRdb stores just in-frame clones and leaves some out. The sample carries millions of clones, 85% to 95% recorded once. Sequencing input: naive CD4+ T cells from PBMCs. The receptors here all came from a man younger than 30 in good health. Some clones in this sample may be carry-over from other donors' samples. The CDR3 runs from the conserved cysteine through the conserved F or W.

J gene | V gene | CDR3 protein
TRBJ2-2 | TRBV5-4 | CASSLSPNTGELFF
TRBJ2-1 | TRBV19 | CASSIDRTINEQFF
TRBJ2-2 | TRBV7-3 | CASSLISGTGKGELFF
TRBJ2-6 | TRBV7-2 | CASSSRDSGANVLTF
TRBJ1-1 | TRBV19 | CASSSAALNTEAFF
TRBJ2-5 | TRBV7-8 | CASSLSGAGVGKTQYF
TRBJ1-1 | TRBV21-1 | CASTAFTWALNTEAFF
TRBJ2-7 | TRBV29-1 | CSVEDRRRASYEQYF
TRBJ2-4 | TRBV5-6 | CASSRRTGQYF
TRBJ1-1 | TRBV6-1 | CASSEAVRGGGAFF
TRBJ1-4 | TRBV4-1 | CASSQTGVTNEKLFF
TRBJ2-7 | TRBV27 | CASSSRGSYEQYF
TRBJ2-1 | TRBV5-1 | CASSPVSYNEQFF
TRBJ2-7 | TRBV4-2 | CASSQDRDRAYEQYF
TRBJ2-4 | TRBV11-2 | CASSEGVSAKNIQYF
TRBJ2-6 | TRBV5-1 | CASSGGQGTGANVLTF
TRBJ2-3 | TRBV5-4 | CASSVSRSSTDTQYF
TRBJ2-3 | TRBV9 | CASSVAPSGGTDTQYF
TRBJ2-2 | TRBV4-3 | CASSSRLAGNTGELFF
TRBJ1-4 | TRBV10-3 | CAISETTGNNEKLFF
TRBJ1-2 | TRBV29-1 | CSTRGGRDYGYTF
TRBJ2-7 | TRBV23-1 | CASSQTVRVSPMTGWVYEQYF
TRBJ2-1 | TRBV7-6 | CASSPRGAGGAEQFF
TRBJ1-1 | TRBV4-3 | CASSQELQGQAFF
TRBJ2-7 | TRBV28 | CASRGGSGEYF
TRBJ2-6 | TRBV5-1 | CASSPISGANVLTF
TRBJ2-2 | TRBV7-8 | CASTPGGTGELFF
TRBJ2-3 | TRBV5-6 | CASRRRADTQYF
TRBJ2-6 | TRBV10-1 | CASSKTSGRTGANVLTF
TRBJ2-7 | TRBV20-1 | CSVDPGTEQYF
TRBJ2-2 | TRBV7-6 | CASLKRGRVCTGELFF
TRBJ2-5 | TRBV5-6 | CASSLRPVQETQYF
TRBJ1-4 | TRBV28 | CASSLTSFGPLEKLFF
TRBJ2-7 | TRBV5-1 | CASSEDKYEQYF
TRBJ1-2 | TRBV18 | CASSLLKGRVDYGYTF
TRBJ2-1 | TRBV28 | CASCPGRRRDEQFF
TRBJ1-1 | TRBV2 | CASRARLNTEAFF
TRBJ1-5 | TRBV19 | CASSLFVAGPQPQHF
TRBJ2-3 | TRBV27 | CASSPRDWYSTDTQYF
TRBJ1-5 | TRBV11-2 | CASSLDLDQPQHF
TRBJ1-1 | TRBV10-2 | CASATGGESTEAFF
TRBJ2-5 | TRBV11-2 | CASSLAPYQETQYF
TRBJ2-1 | TRBV5-1 | CASSLVFSRAGPRNEQFF
TRBJ1-5 | TRBV19 | CASSTLFDREAYQPQHF
TRBJ1-1 | TRBV28 | CASSLSVSEAFF
TRBJ1-2 | TRBV5-1 | CASRYRETNYGYTF
TRBJ2-5 | TRBV27 | CASSLYLAGVETQYF
TRBJ2-5 | TRBV5-4 | CASSLAAGETQYF
TRBJ1-1 | TRBV29-1 | CSVDPARPNEAFF
TRBJ2-3 | TRBV11-3 | CASSSSGLGGDTQYF
TRBJ1-5 | TRBV15 | CATSRAGENSNQPQHF
TRBJ2-7 | TRBV7-8 | CASSLVGSGQGFF
TRBJ2-5 | TRBV28 | CASISGRAQETQYF
TRBJ1-1 | TRBV13 | CASSHRALGQLDTEAFF
TRBJ1-2 | TRBV4-3 | CASSQSSAGQVIYGYTF
TRBJ2-5 | TRBV9 | CASSKGSGGQETQYF
TRBJ2-5 | TRBV2 | CASTRAQETQYF
TRBJ1-5 | TRBV11-2 | CASSLGGQGSNQPQHF
TRBJ2-5 | TRBV10-3 | CAISEGTSGQETQYF